This TCR beta chain was sequenced in a study of shared clonotypes between healthy human individuals. Some clones are missing from TCRdb's copy, which holds only in-frame ones; the method was immunoSEQ multiplex PCR. This table holds approximately 1.1 million clones, about 80% found once. Comment on this clone: The antigen is not known.

Study results and caveats: How much donors shared clonotypes was expected to be affected by sequencing depth. The study found lower generation probabilities in non-shared clonotypes than in those shared by all four donors.

The CDR3 is 17 residues long. Trimming removed 5 bases at V and 0 bases at J, with 19 bases between. Per the germline V gene, CDR1 is KGHSH and CDR2 is LQKENI. Healthy HIV-negative adults without recent acute infections or vaccinations served as donors. This clonotype originated in a man between 18 and 35 years old in good health. Some clones in this sample may be carry-over from other donors' samples. The rearrangement links TRBV18 to TRBJ1-2, with no clear D. The sequencing sample was made of memory CD4+ T cells from PBMCs. Stated subset: CD45RA-negative fraction. CDR3 sequence (DNA): TGTGCCAGCTCAACAATTGGCGGACGGACTTCTAACTATGGCTACACCTTC. As protein: CASSTIGGRTSNYGYTF. The variable domain in full, completed from reference TRBV18 and TRBJ1-2, reads NAGVMQNPRHLVRRRGQEARLRCSPMKGHSHVYWYRQLPEEGLKFMVYLQKENIIDESGMPKERFSAEFPKEGPSILRIQQVVRGDSAAYFCASSTIGGRTSNYGYTFGSGTRLTVV.